This T cell receptor (beta chain) was identified during a study of blood T cell repertoires in COVID-19. Overall study: Whether acute or convalescent, the COVID-19 samples came from the United States, Italy and Spain. From T cells, B-cell-depleted T cells, or PBMCs came the material, which was cDNA or gDNA.

In the original processing: Quantification of nucleated cells was approximated via reference gene primer amplification. Libraries were prepared by immunoSEQ multiplex PCR; TCRdb keeps only in-frame clonotypes and omits some of them. The V and J calls and clone size are taken from that table; D and trimming were inferred from the DNA. This sample carries 130,000 to 150,000 clones, 79% of them seen once, and the ten largest clones take approximately 5.2%. CDR3 length: 16 amino acids. V was cut by 4 bases and J by 5 bases, with 19 bases left in between. Germline assignment: CDR1 SGHVS and CDR2 FNYEAQ. The receptor comes from a woman aged 65 to 85 with COVID-19, enrolled during active disease. The specimen was peripheral blood. The chain links TRBV7-6 to TRBJ2-3; a possible D gene is TRBD2 (7 bases). The DNA of the CDR3 is TGTGCCAGCAGCTCCAATATGCGGGGAGGGGGAGATACGCAGTATTTT. This gives the protein CASSSNMRGGGDTQYF.